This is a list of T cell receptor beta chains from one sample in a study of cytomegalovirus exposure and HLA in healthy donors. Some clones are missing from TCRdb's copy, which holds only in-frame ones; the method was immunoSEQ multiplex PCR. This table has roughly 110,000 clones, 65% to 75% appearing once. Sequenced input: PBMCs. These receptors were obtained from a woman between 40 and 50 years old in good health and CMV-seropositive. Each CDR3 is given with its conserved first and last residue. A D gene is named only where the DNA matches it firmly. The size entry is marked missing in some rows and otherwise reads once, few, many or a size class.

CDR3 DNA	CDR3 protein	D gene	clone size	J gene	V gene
TGTGCCTGGAGTGTAGGGACTTGGGGGCAAGAGACCCAGTACTTC	CAWSVGTWGQETQYF	-	-	TRBJ2-5	TRBV30
TGTGCCAGCAGCTTAGGACAGGGGCGGGTTGGAAATGAAAAACTGTTTTTT	CASSLGQGRVGNEKLFF	TRBD1	once	TRBJ1-4	TRBV7-8
TGTGCCAGCAGTACGGGGGGGGGCGGCAATCAGCCCCAGCATTTT	CASSTGGGGNQPQHF	-	-	TRBJ1-5	TRBV6-1
TGTGCCAGCAGCCTCACTAGCGGGAGGACAGATACGCAGTATTTT	CASSLTSGRTDTQYF	TRBD2	-	TRBJ2-3	TRBV11-1
TGCAGCGTTGGGAGGACAGGGGGGGCTCCCTACAATGAGCAGTTCTTC	CSVGRTGGAPYNEQFF	TRBD1	-	TRBJ2-1	TRBV29-1
TGTGCCAGCAGCTCCGGGACAGGAGCCTACGAGCAGTACTTC	CASSSGTGAYEQYF	TRBD1	-	TRBJ2-7	TRBV9
TGTGCCAGTAGTAGGACTAGCGGGAGTTACAGTAGCTCCTACAATGAGCAGTTCTTC	CASSRTSGSYSSSYNEQFF	TRBD2	few	TRBJ2-1	TRBV19
TGTGCCAGCAGTTCCTTGACAGACGGCAAAAACATTCAGTACTTC	CASSSLTDGKNIQYF	-	-	TRBJ2-4	TRBV6-5
TGTGCCAGCAGCGTAGAGGGGCAGGGGCCCTACAGGACGCAGTATTTT	CASSVEGQGPYRTQYF	-	few	TRBJ2-3	TRBV9
TGCGCCAGCAGCCCGGACAGGGCGGGCTACACCTTC	CASSPDRAGYTF	TRBD1	few	TRBJ1-2	TRBV4-3
TGCGCCAGCAGCTTTAATATTGTGGGCCAGCGAGGGCCCACAGATACGCAGTATTTT	CASSFNIVGQRGPTDTQYF	-	-	TRBJ2-3	TRBV5-1
TGTGCCAGCAGTCGCCGGGACAGAGGCACTGAAGCTTTCTTT	CASSRRDRGTEAFF	TRBD1	-	TRBJ1-1	TRBV6-6
TGTGCCAGTACGGTGGCTGGGAGCTCCTACAATGAGCAGTTCTTC	CASTVAGSSYNEQFF	-	-	TRBJ2-1	TRBV19
TGTGCCAGCAGTCCCGGGACAGGGGGTTCGGTTTATGGCTACACCTTC	CASSPGTGGSVYGYTF	TRBD1	few	TRBJ1-2	TRBV27
TGTGCCAGCTCAAGGGTTCGGGGAGGAAGCAATCAGCCCCAGCATTTT	CASSRVRGGSNQPQHF	-	-	TRBJ1-5	TRBV18
TGTGCCAGCAGCCAAGATCCTGCGGGAGGCTACAATGAGCAGTTCTTC	CASSQDPAGGYNEQFF	TRBD2	few	TRBJ2-1	TRBV4-2
TGTGCCAGCAGTGTGACTAGCGGGAGGGCCCCCTACAATGAGCAGTTCTTC	CASSVTSGRAPYNEQFF	TRBD2	-	TRBJ2-1	TRBV6-1
TGTGCCAGCAGCCCGGGGCGGGGATCTGGAAACACCATATATTTT	CASSPGRGSGNTIYF	-	-	TRBJ1-3	TRBV2
TGTGCCAGTAGCCCACTAGCGGGTATGCCCAGCGAGCAGTACTTC	CASSPLAGMPSEQYF	TRBD2	-	TRBJ2-7	TRBV19
TGTGCCTGGAGACTACAGGGGGGTTCAGATACGCAGTATTTT	CAWRLQGGSDTQYF	TRBD1	few	TRBJ2-3	TRBV30
TGTGCCAGCAGCTCCGAACAGGGAATAACCTACAATGAGCAGTTCTTC	CASSSEQGITYNEQFF	-	-	TRBJ2-1	TRBV7-9
TGTGCCAGTAGTCCCCGGTCGGGACAGGGTCGGCCCCAGCATTTT	CASSPRSGQGRPQHF	TRBD1	-	TRBJ1-5	TRBV19